This TCR beta chain stems from a study of regulatory T cells in long-lasting Graves disease. Across the study: Duration of antithyroid drug therapy among newly diagnosed Graves' patients was under 3 months.

With iRepertoire HTBI primers and Arm-PCR of CDR3 regions, TCR beta libraries were built. TCRdb used MiXCR to reprocess the multiplex PCR reads, holding one entry per CDR3 protein. The repertoire holds 400,000 to 550,000 distinct CDR3 sequences, with 15% as singletons. This clonotype was recorded only once. Deletions cut 2 bases from V and 13 bases from J, with 18 bases between. Germline values: CDR1 SGHTA, CDR2 FQGTGA. The CDR3 extends over 14 amino acids. Described time point: newly diagnosed GD, antithyroid drugs for less than 3 months. RNA extracted from PBMCs served as the sequencing template. This sample was also put to use in a study of T cells in Graves' hyperthyroidism and ophthalmopathy.

The source of this sequence is a woman in her thirties with Graves disease. This specimen consisted of peripheral blood mononuclear cells (PBMCs), obtained at new diagnosis, from a patient treated with antithyroid drugs. This rearrangement joins TRBV7-3 to TRBJ2-1; the D gene could be TRBD1 or TRBD2 (5 bases each). In DNA, the CDR3 is TGTGCCAGCAGCTTACCCGGGGCGCAAGAGACCCAGTTCTTC. Translating it yields CASSLPGAQETQFF.